This record concerns one T cell receptor (beta chain) sequence. These data are taken from a study of blood T cell repertoires in COVID-19. Per the germline V gene, CDR1 is MNHNS and CDR2 is SASEGT. V dropped 0 bases and J dropped 5; count of bases not matched to a gene: 4. The length of the CDR3 is 16 residues. The assay was immunoSEQ multiplex PCR, and TCRdb's table has in-frame clones only and misses some. The sample includes approximately 120,000 clones, approximately 85% of them seen just once. The specimen sequenced was peripheral blood. The chain carries TRBV6-1 and TRBJ2-1, with TRBD1 matching over 10 bases. This clonotype was sampled from a human donor in a cohort sampled during active COVID-19. CDR3 protein: CASSEAQGQGNNEQFF. In nucleotides, the CDR3 is TGTGCCAGCAGTGAAGCGCAGGGACAGGGGAACAATGAGCAGTTCTTC.